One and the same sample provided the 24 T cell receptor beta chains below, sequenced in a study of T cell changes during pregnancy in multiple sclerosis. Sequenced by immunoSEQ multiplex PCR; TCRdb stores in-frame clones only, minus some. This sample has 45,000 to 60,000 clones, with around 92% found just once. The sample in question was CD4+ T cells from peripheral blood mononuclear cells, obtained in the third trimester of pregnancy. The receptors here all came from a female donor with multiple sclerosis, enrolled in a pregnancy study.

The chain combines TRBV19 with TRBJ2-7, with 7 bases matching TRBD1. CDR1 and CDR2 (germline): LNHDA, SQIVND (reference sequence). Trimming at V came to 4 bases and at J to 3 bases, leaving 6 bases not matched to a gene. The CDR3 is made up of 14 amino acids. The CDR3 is CASSRATGFYEQYF. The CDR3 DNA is TGTGCCAGTAGTAGGGCGACAGGGTTCTACGAGCAGTACTTC. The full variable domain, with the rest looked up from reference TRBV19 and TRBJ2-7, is DGGITQSPKYLFRKEGQNVTLSCEQNLNHDAMYWYRQDPGQGLRLIYYSQIVNDFQKGDIAEGYSVSREKKESFPLTVTSAQKNPTAFYLCASSRATGFYEQYFGPGTRLTVT.

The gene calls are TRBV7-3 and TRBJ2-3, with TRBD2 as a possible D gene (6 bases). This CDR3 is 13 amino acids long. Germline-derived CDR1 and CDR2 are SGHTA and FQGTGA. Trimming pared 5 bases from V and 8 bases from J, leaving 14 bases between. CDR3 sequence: CASSGGAEGTQYF. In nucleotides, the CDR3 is TGTGCCAGCAGCGGCGGGGCGGAGGGTACGCAGTATTTT.

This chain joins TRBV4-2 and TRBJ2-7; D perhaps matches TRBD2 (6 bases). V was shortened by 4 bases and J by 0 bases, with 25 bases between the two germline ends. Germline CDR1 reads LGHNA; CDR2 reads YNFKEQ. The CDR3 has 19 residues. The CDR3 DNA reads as TGTGCCAGCAGCCGTGTTGGGGTCGGGACTTTCCGGAGCTCCTACGAGCAGTACTTC. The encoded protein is CASSRVGVGTFRSSYEQYF.

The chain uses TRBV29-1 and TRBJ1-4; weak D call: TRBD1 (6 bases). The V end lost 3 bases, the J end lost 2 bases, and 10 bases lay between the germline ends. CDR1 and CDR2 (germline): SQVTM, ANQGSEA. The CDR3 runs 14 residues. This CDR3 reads CSVEGARTNEKLFF. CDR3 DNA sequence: TGCAGCGTTGAGGGGGCTAGGACTAATGAAAAACTGTTTTTT.

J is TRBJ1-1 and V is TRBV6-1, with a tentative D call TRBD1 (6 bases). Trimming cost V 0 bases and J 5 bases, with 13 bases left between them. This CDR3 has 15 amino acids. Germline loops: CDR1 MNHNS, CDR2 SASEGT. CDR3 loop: CASSEASRGGTEAFF. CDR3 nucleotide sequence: TGTGCCAGCAGTGAAGCTTCACGAGGGGGTACTGAAGCTTTCTTT.

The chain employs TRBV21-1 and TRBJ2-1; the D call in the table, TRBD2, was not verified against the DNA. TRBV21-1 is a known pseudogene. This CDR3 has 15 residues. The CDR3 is CARRSGSRSYNEQFF. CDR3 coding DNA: TGTGCCCGCCGTAGCGGGAGTCGGTCCTACAATGAGCAGTTCTTC.

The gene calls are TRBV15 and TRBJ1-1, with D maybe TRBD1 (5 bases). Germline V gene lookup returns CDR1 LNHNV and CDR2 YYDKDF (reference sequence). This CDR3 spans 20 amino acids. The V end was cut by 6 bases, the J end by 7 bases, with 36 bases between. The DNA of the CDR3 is TGTGCCACCAGGACAGAAAAGGCTCTATTAGAGACCGGGGGAGACCTTGAAGCTTTCTTT. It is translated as CATRTEKALLETGGDLEAFF.

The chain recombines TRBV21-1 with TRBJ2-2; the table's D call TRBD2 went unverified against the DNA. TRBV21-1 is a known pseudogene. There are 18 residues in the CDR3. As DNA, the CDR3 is TGTGCCAGCAGCAAAGGACCCGAGGCTAGCGGGATGGTCGGGGAGCTGTTTTTT. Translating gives CASSKGPEASGMVGELFF.

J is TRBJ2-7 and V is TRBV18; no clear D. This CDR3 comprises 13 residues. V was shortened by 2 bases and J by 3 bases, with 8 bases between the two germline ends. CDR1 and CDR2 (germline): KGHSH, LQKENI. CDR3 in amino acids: CASSPVGDYEQYF. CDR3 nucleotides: TGTGCCAGCTCACCAGTAGGAGACTACGAGCAGTACTTC.

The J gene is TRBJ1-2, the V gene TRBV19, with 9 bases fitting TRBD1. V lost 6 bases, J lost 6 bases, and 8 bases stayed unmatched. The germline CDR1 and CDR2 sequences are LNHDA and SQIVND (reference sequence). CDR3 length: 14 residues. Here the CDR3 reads CASRITWTGDGYTF. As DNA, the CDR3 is TGTGCCAGTAGGATCACCTGGACAGGGGATGGCTACACCTTC.

CDR3 bases: TGTGCCAGCAGTTACGCCAACACCGGGACAGGAGGGAGCTACACCTTC. Its protein product is CASSYANTGTGGSYTF. The chain employs TRBV6-6 and TRBJ1-2; 8 nucleotides agree with TRBD1. Per the germline V gene, CDR1 is MNHNY and CDR2 is SVGAGI (reference sequence). The CDR3 is 16 residues long. Germline trimming cut 2 bases from V and 9 bases from J; bases unmatched to any gene: 14.

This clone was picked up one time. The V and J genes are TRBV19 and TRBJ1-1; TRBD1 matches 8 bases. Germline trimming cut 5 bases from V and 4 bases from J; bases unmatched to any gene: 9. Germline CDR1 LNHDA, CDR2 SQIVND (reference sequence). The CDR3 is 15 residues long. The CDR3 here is CASSVGQAPSTEAFF. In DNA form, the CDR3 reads TGTGCCAGTAGTGTGGGACAGGCCCCTTCCACTGAAGCTTTCTTT.

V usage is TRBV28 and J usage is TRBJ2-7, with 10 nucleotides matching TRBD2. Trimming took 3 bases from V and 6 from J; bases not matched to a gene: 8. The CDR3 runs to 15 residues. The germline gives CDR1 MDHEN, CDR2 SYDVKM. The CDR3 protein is CASSFAGSSGSEQYF. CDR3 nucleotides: TGTGCCAGCAGTTTTGCTGGCTCTAGCGGGAGCGAGCAGTACTTC.

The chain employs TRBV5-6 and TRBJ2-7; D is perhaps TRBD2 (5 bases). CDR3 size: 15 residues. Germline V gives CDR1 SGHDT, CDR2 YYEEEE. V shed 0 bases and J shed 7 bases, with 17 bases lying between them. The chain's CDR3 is CASSLETSNFGEQYF. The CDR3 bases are TGTGCCAGCAGCTTGGAAACTAGTAATTTTGGGGAGCAGTACTTC.

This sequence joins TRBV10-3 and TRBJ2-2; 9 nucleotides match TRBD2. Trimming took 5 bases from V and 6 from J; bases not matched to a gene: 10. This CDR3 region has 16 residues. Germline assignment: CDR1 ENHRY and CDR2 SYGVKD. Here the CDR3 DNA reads TGTGCCATCAGTCTATCGGCGGGAGGGGAGGCCGGGGAGCTGTTTTTT. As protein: CAISLSAGGEAGELFF.

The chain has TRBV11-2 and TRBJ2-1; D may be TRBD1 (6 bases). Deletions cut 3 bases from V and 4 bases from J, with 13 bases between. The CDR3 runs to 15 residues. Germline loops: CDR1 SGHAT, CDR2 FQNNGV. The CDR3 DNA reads TGTGCCAGCAGCTTCTACAGGGCGAGGTACAATGAGCAGTTCTTC. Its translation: CASSFYRARYNEQFF.

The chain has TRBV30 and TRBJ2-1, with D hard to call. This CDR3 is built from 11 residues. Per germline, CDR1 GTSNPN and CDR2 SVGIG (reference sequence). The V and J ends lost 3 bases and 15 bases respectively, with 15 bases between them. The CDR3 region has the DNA TGTGCCTGGAGCGTGTCCCAGCGAGGGTTCTTC. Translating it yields CAWSVSQRGFF.

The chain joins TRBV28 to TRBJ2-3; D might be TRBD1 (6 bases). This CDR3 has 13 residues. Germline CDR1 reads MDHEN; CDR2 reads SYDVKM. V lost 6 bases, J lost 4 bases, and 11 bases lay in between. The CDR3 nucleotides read TGTGCCAGCAGAAACACAGGGTCAGATACGCAGTATTTT. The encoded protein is CASRNTGSDTQYF. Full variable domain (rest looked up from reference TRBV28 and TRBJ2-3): DVKVTQSSRYLVKRTGEKVFLECVQDMDHENMFWYRQDPGLGLRLIYFSYDVKMKEKGDIPEGYSVSREKKERFSLILESASTNQTSMYLCASRNTGSDTQYFGPGTRLTVL.

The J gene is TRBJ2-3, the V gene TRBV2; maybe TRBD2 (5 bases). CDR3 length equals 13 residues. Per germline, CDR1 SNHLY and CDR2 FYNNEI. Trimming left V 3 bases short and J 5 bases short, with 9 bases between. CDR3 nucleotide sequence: TGTGCCAGCAGTGATGGACTGCAAGATACGCAGTATTTT. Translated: CASSDGLQDTQYF.

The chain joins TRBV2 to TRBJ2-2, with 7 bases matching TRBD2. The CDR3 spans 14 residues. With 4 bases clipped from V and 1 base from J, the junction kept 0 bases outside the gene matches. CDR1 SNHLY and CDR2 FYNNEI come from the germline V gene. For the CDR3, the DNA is TGTGCCAGCAGTGCGGGAGGGAACACCGGGGAGCTGTTTTTT. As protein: CASSAGGNTGELFF. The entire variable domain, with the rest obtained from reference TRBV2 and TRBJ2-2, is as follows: EPEVTQTPSHQVTQMGQEVILRCVPISNHLYFYWYRQILGQKVEFLVSFYNNEISEKSEIFDDQFSVERPDGSNFTLKIRSTKLEDSAMYFCASSAGGNTGELFFGEGSRLTVL.

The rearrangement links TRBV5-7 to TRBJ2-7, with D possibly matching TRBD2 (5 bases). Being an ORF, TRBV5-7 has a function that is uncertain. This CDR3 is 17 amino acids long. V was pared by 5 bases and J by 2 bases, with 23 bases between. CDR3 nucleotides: TGTGCCAGCAGATTCCGGCGTAGCGAGGTAAGGGCCTACGAGCAGTACTTC. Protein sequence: CASRFRRSEVRAYEQYF.

The CDR3 protein is CASSSKTTSADQETQYF. CDR3 nucleotides: TGTGCCAGCAGTTCCAAAACGACTAGCGCAGACCAAGAGACCCAGTACTTC. The gene calls are TRBV6-8 and TRBJ2-5; TRBD2 matches 8 bases. V shed 4 bases, J shed 0 bases, and the junction held 10 bases outside the gene matches. Looked up from germline, CDR1 is MNHGY and CDR2 is SAAAGT. This CDR3 contains 17 residues.

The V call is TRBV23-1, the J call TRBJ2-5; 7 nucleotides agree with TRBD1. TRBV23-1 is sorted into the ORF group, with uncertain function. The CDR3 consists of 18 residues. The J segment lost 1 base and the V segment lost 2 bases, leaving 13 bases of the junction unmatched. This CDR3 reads CASSQPKCADRSQETQYF. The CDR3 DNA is TGCGCCAGCAGTCAACCTAAATGCGCGGACAGGTCCCAAGAGACCCAGTACTTC.

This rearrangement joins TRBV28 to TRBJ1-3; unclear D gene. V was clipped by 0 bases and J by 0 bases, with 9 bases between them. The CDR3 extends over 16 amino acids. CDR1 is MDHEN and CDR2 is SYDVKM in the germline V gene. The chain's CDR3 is CASSLWGVSSGNTIYF. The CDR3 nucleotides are TGTGCCAGCAGTTTATGGGGCGTTAGCTCTGGAAACACCATATATTTT.